The 23 T cell receptor beta chains presented below share a single source sample, sequenced in a study of T-cell memory formation after mild COVID-19 (dated by TCRdb to 2020 to 2023). Receptor libraries were prepared by 5' RACE. The run used an Illumina NovaSeq 6000. TCRdb reran the public reads through fastp at Q25 and MiXCR, keeping productive beta chains. Rows are combined by CDR3 protein, so each entry shows the most common genes and DNA. A total of 540,000 or so distinct CDR3 sequences appear in this sample, 20% of them only once. Together, the top ten hold approximately 12% of the sample. The material sequenced was PBMCs or a T cell subset sorted from them (not recorded which). All receptors come from an adult woman who had mild COVID-19 (a few samples of this study predate the infection). The sample titles of this study are shuffled in the database, so cell type and time point are left out; the donor was told from shared clones.

This clonotype was found a few times. The CDR3 region is CASSFQGASDTQYF. For the CDR3, the DNA is TGTGCCAGCAGCTTTCAGGGGGCATCCGATACGCAGTATTTT. This chain uses TRBV5-4 with TRBJ2-3, with 8 nucleotides matching TRBD1. After removal of 2 bases from V and 6 bases from J, the junction contained 5 bases not matched to a gene. Germline CDR1 reads SGHNT; CDR2 reads YYREEE (reference sequence). The CDR3 runs 14 residues.

The gene calls are TRBV6-6 and TRBJ2-1, with 12 bases aligning to TRBD2. The ends lost 4 bases at V and 0 bases at J; junction bases unmatched: 7. This CDR3 has 18 amino acids. In germline, CDR1 is MNHNY, CDR2 SVGAGI (reference sequence). This CDR3 reads CASSSLAGGSGSYNEQFF. DNA for the CDR3: TGTGCCAGCAGTTCTCTAGCGGGAGGGTCGGGCTCCTACAATGAGCAGTTCTTC.

This chain joins TRBV2 and TRBJ2-7; 7 bases are a match to TRBD2. With V trimmed by 8 bases and J by 3 bases, 16 bases remained unmatched. Germline loops: CDR1 SNHLY, CDR2 FYNNEI. CDR3 length equals 16 residues. The CDR3 region is CASVRSPSGVHYEQYF. As DNA, the CDR3 is TGTGCCAGCGTCAGAAGTCCCAGCGGGGTTCACTACGAGCAGTACTTC. The complete variable domain, with remaining parts taken from reference TRBV2 and TRBJ2-7, reads EPEVTQTPSHQVTQMGQEVILRCVPISNHLYFYWYRQILGQKVEFLVSFYNNEISEKSEIFDDQFSVERPDGSNFTLKIRSTKLEDSAMYFCASVRSPSGVHYEQYFGPGTRLTVT.

The chain links TRBV7-8 to TRBJ2-1; no definite D call. CDR1 SGHVS and CDR2 FQNEAQ come from the germline V gene. Trimming pared 0 bases from V and 0 bases from J, leaving 6 bases between. The CDR3 extends over 15 amino acids. CDR3 in DNA: TGTGCCAGCAGCTTAGCGCTGCGCTCCTACAATGAGCAGTTCTTC. Translating it yields CASSLALRSYNEQFF.

The V gene is TRBV24-1, the J gene TRBJ2-5; 10 bases are shared with TRBD1. Unmatched junction bases numbered 7, after V lost 5 bases and J lost 5 bases. The CDR3 length is 15 residues. CDR1 is KGHDR, CDR2 SFDVKD, per germline. Here the CDR3 DNA reads TGTGCCACCAGTGCACCGGGACAGGGGTCGGAGACCCAGTACTTC. As protein: CATSAPGQGSETQYF.

This clonotype has only a few counts. The chain links TRBV7-6 to TRBJ2-7; 7 bases are a match to TRBD2. The CDR3 contains 15 residues. The V and J ends lost 1 base and 2 bases, in that order; junction bases with no gene match: 5. Germline loops: CDR1 SGHVS, CDR2 FNYEAQ. CDR3 in amino acids: CASSLVLGLAYEQYF. CDR3 bases: TGTGCCAGCAGCTTAGTGTTAGGACTAGCCTACGAGCAGTACTTC.

This clonotype was recorded at least ten times. In nucleotides, the CDR3 is TGCGCCAGCCGAGCCTCGGGAGCGGGGACCTATGGCTACACCTTC. This codes for CASRASGAGTYGYTF. The chain employs TRBV5-1 and TRBJ1-2; weak D call: TRBD1 (5 bases). CDR3 size: 15 residues. Germline V lookup: CDR1 SGHRS, CDR2 YFSETQ. Trimming stripped 7 bases from V and 4 bases from J, with 20 bases between.

The table lists this clonotype with many counts. J is TRBJ2-7 and V is TRBV7-2; 9 bases match TRBD2. Trimming cost V 1 base and J 10 bases; bases outside gene matches: 5. Germline V gene sequence: CDR1 SGHTA, CDR2 FQGNSA. The CDR3 consists of 13 residues. The DNA of the CDR3 is TGTGCCAGCAGCTTAGTTGGCGGGAGGGTACAGTACTTC. Protein: CASSLVGGRVQYF. Complete variable domain (other parts from reference TRBV7-2 and TRBJ2-7): GAGVSQSPSNKVTEKGKDVELRCDPISGHTALYWYRQSLGQGLEFLIYFQGNSAPDKSGLPSDRFSAERTGGSVSTLTIQRTQQEDSAVYLCASSLVGGRVQYFGPGTRLTVT.

This CDR3 is CASSLEDFSTGELFF. The CDR3 coding sequence is TGCGCCAGCAGCTTGGAGGACTTCTCCACCGGGGAGCTGTTTTTT. The chain employs TRBV5-1 and TRBJ2-2; weak D call: TRBD2 (5 bases). The ends were cut back, 0 bases at V and 4 bases at J, with 10 bases in the middle. Germline loops: CDR1 SGHRS, CDR2 YFSETQ. The CDR3 is 15 residues long. The complete variable domain, with remaining parts taken from reference TRBV5-1 and TRBJ2-2, reads KAGVTQTPRYLIKTRGQQVTLSCSPISGHRSVSWYQQTPGQGLQFLFEYFSETQRNKGNFPGRFSGRQFSNSRSEMNVSTLELGDSALYLCASSLEDFSTGELFFGEGSRLTVL.

Only a few counts were recorded for this clonotype. The J gene is TRBJ1-3, the V gene TRBV30; D unclear. The V gene's germline CDR1 is GTSNPN and CDR2 SVGIG (reference sequence). Trimming cost V 0 bases and J 0 bases, with 12 bases left between them. This CDR3 comprises 16 residues. CDR3 in amino acids: CAWSVLGSLSGNTIYF. The CDR3 DNA reads as TGTGCCTGGAGTGTCCTAGGGAGCCTCTCTGGAAACACCATATATTTT.

The chain links TRBV12-3 or TRBV12-4 to TRBJ1-5, with 9 positions matching TRBD1. This CDR3 spans 13 amino acids. The V segment lost 1 base and the J segment 9 bases; nucleotides outside the gene matches: 1. The CDR3 is CASSLGDRAPQHF. In nucleotides, the CDR3 is TGTGCCAGCAGTTTAGGGGACAGGGCGCCCCAGCATTTT.

This clonotype was counted a few times. This chain uses TRBV12-3 or TRBV12-4 with TRBJ2-7, with 13 nucleotides matching TRBD2. V lost 6 bases and J lost 2; bases outside the gene matches: 10. This CDR3 is built from 17 residues. This CDR3 reads CASSPNSLAGGPYEQYF. DNA for the CDR3: TGTGCCAGCAGCCCTAACTCACTAGCGGGAGGGCCCTACGAGCAGTACTTC.

The genes are TRBV15 and TRBJ2-7; D call uncertain. The CDR3 consists of 13 residues. With 0 bases removed from V and 3 bases from J, the gap between germline ends came to 6 bases. Germline V lookup: CDR1 LNHNV, CDR2 YYDKDF (reference sequence). CDR3 region: CATSREDGYEQYF. CDR3 in DNA: TGTGCCACCAGCAGAGAGGACGGCTACGAGCAGTACTTC.

This clonotype was counted at least ten times. The chain joins TRBV20-1 to TRBJ2-2, with D unresolved. The CDR3 consists of 13 residues. The V end was cut by 3 bases, the J end by 3 bases, with 8 bases between. In germline, CDR1 is DFQATT, CDR2 SNEGSKA (reference sequence). CDR3 in DNA: TGCAGTGCTAGGTCCCGAGACACCGGGGAGCTGTTTTTT. This codes for CSARSRDTGELFF.

The chain employs TRBV30 and TRBJ2-3, with 12 bases that match TRBD2. CDR3 size: 14 residues. Germline values: CDR1 GTSNPN, CDR2 SVGIG (reference sequence). V lost 7 bases, J lost 6 bases, and 8 bases stayed unmatched. CDR3 DNA: TGTGCCTCCAAACTAGCGGGGGGCTGGGATACGCAGTATTTT. Translation gives CASKLAGGWDTQYF.

This clonotype was seen more than once but under ten times. The rearrangement uses TRBV7-9 and TRBJ2-1; possibly TRBD2 for D (5 bases). Germline V gene sequence: CDR1 SEHNR, CDR2 FQNEAQ (reference sequence). This CDR3 is 17 amino acids long. V shed 5 bases and J shed 8 bases, with 25 bases lying between them. Written as DNA, the CDR3 is TGTGCCAGCAGCGATCGACGGGCCCGGGGAAGCTTCGATGAGCAGTTCTTC. Translation: CASSDRRARGSFDEQFF.

This clonotype was counted only a few times. The rearrangement uses TRBV12-3 or TRBV12-4 and TRBJ2-7; D may be TRBD1 (5 bases). V lost 3 bases to trimming and J lost 2 bases, with 11 bases between them. The CDR3 has 14 residues. In DNA form, the CDR3 reads TGTGCCAGCAGTTTCATGACAGAAACCTACGAGCAGTACTTC. Translated, it gives CASSFMTETYEQYF.

This clonotype was observed a handful of times. The chain recombines TRBV7-2 with TRBJ1-5; D uncertain. This CDR3 is built from 16 residues. Germline CDR1 reads SGHTA; CDR2 reads FQGNSA. Trimming shortened V by 2 bases and J by 1 base, and 12 bases separated the two germline ends. The CDR3 loop reads CASSLMGSGSNQPQHF. The CDR3 bases are TGTGCCAGCAGCTTAATGGGGTCGGGAAGCAATCAGCCCCAGCATTTT.

There are a few counts of this clonotype. The chain combines TRBV24-1 with TRBJ2-1; TRBD2 agrees at 13 bases. Trimming at V came to 3 bases and at J to 7 bases, leaving 5 bases not matched to a gene. Germline lookup yields CDR1 KGHDR and CDR2 SFDVKD. This CDR3 is built from 16 residues. CDR3 sequence (DNA): TGTGCCACCAGTGATCAACTAGCGGGAGGGCCGAATGAGCAGTTCTTC. The encoded protein is CATSDQLAGGPNEQFF.

The gene calls are TRBV12-3 or TRBV12-4 and TRBJ2-2; 7 bases map to TRBD2. The CDR3 sequence is 15 residues long. The ends lost 8 bases at V and 0 bases at J; junction bases unmatched: 6. CDR3 sequence (DNA): TGTGCCAGCGGGAGGGGACGAGCGAACACCGGGGAGCTGTTTTTT. It specifies CASGRGRANTGELFF.

Only a few counts were recorded for this clonotype. V is TRBV7-9 and J is TRBJ2-2; 9 nucleotides agree with TRBD1. CDR1 is SEHNR and CDR2 is FQNEAQ in the germline V gene (reference sequence). V gave up 5 bases and J gave up 4 bases; unmatched junction bases: 8. The CDR3 consists of 16 residues. The DNA of the CDR3 is TGTGCCAGCAGCGCCAACAGGGGGCAGGGCACCGGGGAGCTGTTTTTT. Its protein is CASSANRGQGTGELFF.

This clonotype has just one count. This chain connects TRBV6-2 or TRBV6-3 to TRBJ1-2, with 10 nucleotides matching TRBD1. There are 14 residues in the CDR3. V trimming: 6 bases; J trimming: 8 bases; junction bases outside the gene matches: 9. Germline CDR1 and CDR2: MNHEY and SVGEGT. CDR3 in DNA: TGTGCCAGCAGCGCGGGACAGGGGATTTGGGGCTACACCTTC. Translating gives CASSAGQGIWGYTF.

This clonotype was observed a few times. The chain employs TRBV7-3 and TRBJ2-1; D is undetermined. V was pared by 5 bases and J by 4 bases, with 18 bases between. Germline CDR1 and CDR2: SGHTA and FQGTGA. CDR3 length: 16 residues. The CDR3 DNA reads TGTGCCAGCAGCCTAGGGATCCGGACGCCTTACAATGAGCAGTTCTTC. Translated, it gives CASSLGIRTPYNEQFF.